The 20 T cell receptor beta chains below all came from one sample that was sequenced in a study of CD8 T cells in Susac syndrome. Reverse transcription of about 0.5 to 1 ug RNA was carried out with random hexamers. TCRdb reprocessed the immunoSEQ multiplex PCR reads with MiXCR, giving one entry per CDR3 protein. This table has about 75,000 distinct CDR3 sequences, roughly 95% appearing once. Input material: CD8+ T cells from PBMCs. These receptors were obtained from a human donor with Susac syndrome.

The V gene is TRBV19, the J gene TRBJ1-5, with TRBD1 as a possible D gene (5 bases). The length of the CDR3 is 12 residues. V shed 5 bases and J shed 6 bases, with 8 bases lying between them. CDR1 is LNHDA, CDR2 SQIVND, per germline (reference sequence). CDR3 residues: CASSFGAQPQHF. CDR3 bases: TGTGCCAGTAGTTTTGGGGCTCAGCCCCAGCATTTT.

This clonotype was seen more than once but under ten times. The V call is TRBV6-5, the J call TRBJ1-2; perhaps TRBD1 as D (5 bases). Trimming removed 0 bases at V and 4 bases at J, with 9 bases between. In germline, CDR1 is MNHEY, CDR2 SVGAGI. The CDR3 spans 14 residues. CDR3 in DNA: TGTGCCAGCAGTTACTCCGGGGCCAGCTATGGCTACACCTTC. Translated: CASSYSGASYGYTF.

The gene calls are TRBV7-8 and TRBJ2-7; 8 positions match TRBD2. Germline V gene sequence: CDR1 SGHVS, CDR2 FQNEAQ. The CDR3 has 15 amino acids. V gave up 4 bases and J gave up 9 bases; unmatched junction bases: 14. CDR3 bases: TGTGCCAGCAGCTCACCGGGACTAGTCGACAAGGGGCAGTACTTC. Translating gives CASSSPGLVDKGQYF. The variable domain in full, completed from reference TRBV7-8 and TRBJ2-7, reads GAGVSQSPRYKVAKRGQDVALRCDPISGHVSLFWYQQALGQGPEFLTYFQNEAQLDKSGLPSDRFFAERPEGSVSTLKIQRTQQEDSAVYLCASSSPGLVDKGQYFGPGTRLTVT.

V gene TRBV6-2 or TRBV6-3 combines with J gene TRBJ1-2; no clear D. Looked up from germline, CDR1 is MNHEY and CDR2 is SVGEGT. The CDR3 totals 11 residues. V was pared by 7 bases and J by 6 bases, with 9 bases between. The CDR3 loop is CASNPRDGYTF. CDR3 in DNA: TGTGCCAGCAACCCGAGGGATGGCTACACCTTC.

The V and J genes are TRBV9 and TRBJ2-1; 7 positions agree with TRBD2. V trimming: 3 bases; J trimming: 1 base; junction bases outside the gene matches: 7. Per the germline V gene, CDR1 is SGDLS and CDR2 is YYNGEE. The CDR3 sequence is 16 residues long. CDR3 residues: CASSGPSGPSYNEQFF. The CDR3 DNA sequence: TGTGCCAGCAGCGGCCCTAGCGGACCGTCCTACAATGAGCAGTTCTTC.

V and J are TRBV5-6 and TRBJ2-1, with a tentative D call TRBD2 (6 bases). CDR1 is SGHDT, CDR2 YYEEEE, per germline. V lost 4 bases to trimming and J lost 8 bases, with 13 bases between them. The CDR3 is 13 residues long. The CDR3 here is CASSPPSADEQFF. CDR3 nucleotides: TGTGCCAGCAGCCCCCCTAGCGCCGATGAGCAGTTCTTC.

The chain employs TRBV12-5 and TRBJ2-1; D gene ambiguous. The CDR3 sequence is 10 residues long. In germline, CDR1 is LGHNT, CDR2 FRNRAP. V was clipped by 3 bases and J by 6 bases, with 0 bases between them. The CDR3 is CASGFNEQFF. The CDR3 DNA reads TGTGCTAGTGGTTTCAATGAGCAGTTCTTC.

V usage is TRBV9 and J usage is TRBJ1-5; possible D gene TRBD1, 5 bases. Trimming cost V 0 bases and J 4 bases, with 20 bases left between them. Germline CDR1 SGDLS, CDR2 YYNGEE. This CDR3 region has 18 residues. This chain's CDR3 is CASSVEGAKVQRNQPQHF. CDR3 DNA: TGTGCCAGCAGCGTAGAAGGGGCCAAGGTCCAGAGAAATCAGCCCCAGCATTTT.

The V and J genes are TRBV5-6 and TRBJ2-1; TRBD1 matches at 9 bases. Looked up from germline, CDR1 is SGHDT and CDR2 is YYEEEE. This CDR3 region has 15 residues. Trimming cost V 4 bases and J 7 bases; bases outside gene matches: 9. The CDR3 sequence is CASSEAGTGWNEQFF. The CDR3 region has the DNA TGTGCCAGCAGCGAAGCCGGGACAGGGTGGAATGAGCAGTTCTTC.

V gene TRBV20-1 combines with J gene TRBJ2-1, with D maybe TRBD2 (5 bases). The V gene lost 6 bases and the J gene lost 0 bases, with 15 bases spanning the gap. The CDR3 has 15 residues. Germline assignment: CDR1 DFQATT and CDR2 SNEGSKA (reference sequence). CDR3 loop: CSAPDSRSSYNEQFF. CDR3 bases: TGCAGTGCCCCGGACTCCCGGAGCTCCTACAATGAGCAGTTCTTC.

Here the CDR3 reads CASKRGQGARETQYF. The DNA for the CDR3 is TGTGCCAGCAAAAGGGGACAGGGGGCTCGGGAGACCCAGTACTTC. This rearrangement joins TRBV28 to TRBJ2-5; 12 bases line up with TRBD1. This CDR3 has 15 residues. The junction had 8 bases not matched to a gene; V was cut back by 7 bases and J by 5 bases. Germline assignment: CDR1 MDHEN and CDR2 SYDVKM. Full variable domain (missing parts from reference TRBV28 and TRBJ2-5): DVKVTQSSRYLVKRTGEKVFLECVQDMDHENMFWYRQDPGLGLRLIYFSYDVKMKEKGDIPEGYSVSREKKERFSLILESASTNQTSMYLCASKRGQGARETQYFGPGTRLLVL.

This chain uses TRBV12-3 or TRBV12-4 with TRBJ1-5; D is unresolved. The V gene lost 4 bases and the J gene lost 3 bases, with 10 bases spanning the gap. The length of the CDR3 is 14 residues. This CDR3 reads CASSSQLYNQPQHF. In nucleotides, the CDR3 is TGTGCCAGCAGTTCCCAGCTATACAATCAGCCCCAGCATTTT.

The V gene is TRBV12-5, the J gene TRBJ2-1; weak D call: TRBD2 (6 bases). The germline V and J ends were trimmed by 2 bases and 10 bases, with 9 bases remaining between them. The CDR3 is 12 residues long. Germline values: CDR1 LGHNT, CDR2 FRNRAP. The CDR3 DNA follows: TGTGCTAGTGGTTTGACTAGCTTGGAGCAGTTCTTC. Amino acids: CASGLTSLEQFF.

The chain joins TRBV4-3 to TRBJ2-5, with 10 bases identical to TRBD2. The CDR3 has 17 amino acids. V shed 0 bases and J 4 bases; nucleotides not matched to a gene: 8. From germline, CDR1 is LGHNA and CDR2 YSLEER. The CDR3 nucleotides are TGCGCCAGCAGCCAAGATCGGGCTAGCGGGGGAGGAGAGACCCAGTACTTC. Translated: CASSQDRASGGGETQYF.

The chain couples TRBV13 to TRBJ2-7, with D tentatively TRBD1 (6 bases). From germline, CDR1 is PRHDT and CDR2 FYEKMQ (reference sequence). V was cut by 1 base and J by 5 bases, with 15 bases left in between. This CDR3 has 15 residues. This CDR3 is CASSLDPTGFNEQYF. CDR3 coding DNA: TGTGCCAGCAGCTTAGACCCAACAGGGTTCAACGAGCAGTACTTC.

This clonotype was counted once. V is TRBV7-6 and J is TRBJ2-3; TRBD1 or TRBD2 may be the D gene (5 bases each). Trimming shortened V by 8 bases and J by 4 bases, and 13 bases separated the two germline ends. This CDR3 region has 13 residues. The germline CDR1 and CDR2 sequences are SGHVS and FNYEAQ. The CDR3 here is CASSWGSADTQYF. In DNA, the CDR3 is TGTGCCAGCTCCTGGGGGTCAGCAGATACGCAGTATTTT.

The chain couples TRBV15 to TRBJ2-2; D call uncertain. Deletions cut 4 bases from V and 5 bases from J, with 14 bases between. CDR1 and CDR2 from the germline V gene are LNHNV and YYDKDF (reference sequence). CDR3 length equals 15 residues. CDR3 loop: CATSTRKEGTGELFF. The CDR3 DNA reads TGTGCCACCAGCACAAGAAAGGAAGGTACCGGGGAGCTGTTTTTT.

The rearrangement links TRBV4-1 to TRBJ2-7, with TRBD1 identical over 10 bases. Germline V CDR1 and CDR2: MGHRA, YSYEKL. The CDR3 sequence is 14 residues long. The V and J ends lost 4 bases and 6 bases, in that order; junction bases with no gene match: 6. The CDR3 sequence is CASSPRDRGGEQYF. DNA of the CDR3: TGCGCCAGCAGCCCCCGGGACAGGGGCGGCGAGCAGTACTTC.

This clonotype appeared once. The gene calls are TRBV29-1 and TRBJ1-2, with a possible D match to TRBD1 (5 bases). V lost 6 bases, J lost 2 bases, and 13 bases lay in between. The CDR3 sequence is 13 residues long. Germline V gene sequence: CDR1 SQVTM, CDR2 ANQGSEA. In nucleotides, the CDR3 is TGCAGCGTCGGGGGGGGGTTAAACTATGGCTACACCTTC. This codes for CSVGGGLNYGYTF.

The chain is built from TRBV11-2 and TRBJ2-5; D is uncertain. The CDR3 contains 13 residues. The V and J ends lost 1 base and 1 base respectively, with 4 bases between them. Germline CDR1 reads SGHAT; CDR2 reads FQNNGV. The CDR3, as DNA: TGTGCCAGCAGCTTAGTTCCCCAAGAGACCCAGTACTTC. Protein product: CASSLVPQETQYF.